This T cell receptor beta chain was sequenced during a study of cytotoxic CD8 clonotypes in ibrutinib-treated CLL. The table came from immunoSEQ multiplex PCR; TCRdb's copy has only in-frame clones and leaves some out. The sample lists some 200,000 clones, roughly 79% seen once, with over 9.5% in the top ten. The CDR3 contains 15 residues. The junction had 6 bases not matched to a gene; V was cut back by 4 bases and J by 2 bases. Germline V gene lookup returns CDR1 SGHRS and CDR2 YFSETQ. Concerning this clone itself: Its antigen is still unknown.

Library input was roughly 1.9 micrograms of DNA from cryopreserved PBMCs. Notes on the study in general: Baseline levels of clonality went above those of age-matched healthy donors and moved with circulating CD8+ T-cell counts. Ibrutinib response saw clonality rise, and progression saw it return toward baseline.

This TCR was recovered from a human donor with chronic lymphocytic leukemia. The starting material was PBMCs, obtained after 12 months of ibrutinib treatment. The gene calls are TRBV5-1 and TRBJ2-3, with TRBD2 matching 8 bases. As DNA, the CDR3 is TGCGCCAGCAGCGCAGGGACTAGGCACACAGATACGCAGTATTTT. Translation: CASSAGTRHTDTQYF.